The TCR beta chain described here comes from a study of T cell clones after liver transplantation. Study-level background: TCRbeta sequencing after a pre-transplant mixed lymphocyte reaction identified graft-donor-reactive clones, later tracked in post-transplant blood. Timepoints were pre-transplant, pre-withdrawal, and after withdrawal was completed or failed. Findings and limits, study-wide: In most of the 8 subjects, circulating graft-donor-reactive CD4 TCRbeta sequences fell significantly after transplant. Compared with third party-reactive sequences, donor-reactive ones declined more, independent of withdrawal success.

On this clone: No antigen is known for it.

Profiling relied on immunoSEQ multiplex PCR, and the TCRdb table lists in-frame clones only, not all of them. The sample holds tens of thousands of clones, 75% to 90% seen once. After removal of 7 bases from V and 2 bases from J, the junction contained 12 bases not matched to a gene. Looked up from germline, CDR1 is ENHRY and CDR2 is SYGVKD. This CDR3 contains 17 residues. The chain uses TRBV10-3 and TRBJ1-3; 9 bases agree with TRBD1. The material sequenced was CD4+ T cells from blood, taken at the 22-month timepoint. The receptor's source is a human patient who received a liver transplant. Some T cells may be transferred from the graft donor. This CDR3 is CAITGQGSSRAGNTIYF. CDR3 DNA: TGTGCCATCACCGGACAGGGGTCCTCTAGAGCTGGAAACACCATATATTTT.